This TCR beta chain was identified in a study of post-analysis software for immune sequencing data. Across the whole study: Multiple sclerosis in the patients followed relapsing-remitting, secondary progressive and progressive-relapsing courses.

This clonotype was detected a few times. Its target is not known. The CDR3 runs 14 residues. Germline CDR1 is SGDLS and CDR2 is YYNGEE. Trimming pared 2 bases from V and 1 base from J, leaving 9 bases between. Broader study findings: There were about 5 TRBV segments more frequent in patients than controls, and TRBV5-6, TRBV5-1 and TRBV20-1 were among them. Strong co-clustering by F measure linked samples that shared a preparation batch.

Libraries were made from TCR beta cDNA, and they carried unique molecular identifiers. Some 540,000 cDNA molecules were obtained from roughly 1 to 10 million T cells. TCRdb used MiXCR to reprocess the PCR reads, holding one entry per CDR3 protein. The table has about 160,000 distinct CDR3 sequences, 36% seen once. Specimen: blood, collected after autologous hematopoietic stem cell transplantation. This receptor was obtained from a girl aged 5-17 years with multiple sclerosis. V and J are TRBV9 and TRBJ2-5; D not resolved. CDR3 loop: CASSVTAGQETQYF. The DNA of the CDR3 is TGTGCCAGCAGCGTTACGGCAGGCCAAGAGACCCAGTACTTC.